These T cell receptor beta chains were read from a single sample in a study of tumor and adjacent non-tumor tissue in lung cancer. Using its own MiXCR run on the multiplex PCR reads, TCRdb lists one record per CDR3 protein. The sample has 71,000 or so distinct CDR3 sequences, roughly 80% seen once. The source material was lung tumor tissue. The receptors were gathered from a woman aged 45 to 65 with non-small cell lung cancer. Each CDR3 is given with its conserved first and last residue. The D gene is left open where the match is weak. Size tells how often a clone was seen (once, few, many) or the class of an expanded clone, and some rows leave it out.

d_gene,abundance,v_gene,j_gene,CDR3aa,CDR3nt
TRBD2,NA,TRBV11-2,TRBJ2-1,CASSFIAGGYNEQLF,TGTGCCAGCAGCTTTATAGCGGGGGGATACAATGAGCAGTTATTC
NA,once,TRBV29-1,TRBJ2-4,CSVAFRSGVSDIQYF,TGCAGTGTCGCCTTCAGGTCAGGGGTGTCGGACATTCAGTACTTC
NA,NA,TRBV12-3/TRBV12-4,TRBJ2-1,CDSRVAGYNEQFF,TGTGACAGCAGAGTGGCAGGGTATAATGAGCAGTTCTTC
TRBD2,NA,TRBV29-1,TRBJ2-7,CSVHLTSWRGYEQYF,TGCAGCGTCCACCTGACTAGCTGGAGAGGATACGAGCAGTACTTC
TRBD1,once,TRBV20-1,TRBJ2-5,CSAGVTGGATQYF,TGCAGTGCCGGGGTAACAGGGGGAGCGACCCAGTACTTC
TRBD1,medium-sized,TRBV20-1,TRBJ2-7,CSASQGAKEQYF,TGCAGTGCTAGCCAGGGGGCGAAGGAGCAGTACTTC
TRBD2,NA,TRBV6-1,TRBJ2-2,CVCSELAGDVGAGELFF,TGTGTCTGCAGTGAACTAGCGGGAGATGTCGGGGCCGGGGAACTGTTTTTT
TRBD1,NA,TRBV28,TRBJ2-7,CATLKPGQGEHEQYF,TGTGCCACCCTGAAACCGGGACAGGGGGAGCACGAGCAGTATTTC
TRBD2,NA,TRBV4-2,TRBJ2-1,CARNQSLAELVEQFF,TGTGCCAGAAACCAATCCCTAGCGGAGTTGGTTGAGCAGTTCTTC
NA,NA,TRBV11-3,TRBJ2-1,CASSLQGTVYDEQFF,TGTGCCAGCAGCTTACAGGGGACGGTGTACGATGAGCAGTTCTTC
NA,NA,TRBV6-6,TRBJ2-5,CDSGYSGGRETQYF,TGTGACAGCGGTTACTCGGGCGGCCGAGAGACCCAGTACTTC
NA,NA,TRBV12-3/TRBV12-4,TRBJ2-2,CANINIGELFF,TGTGCCAACATAAACATCGGGGAGCTGTTTTTT
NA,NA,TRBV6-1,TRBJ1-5,CVSSVPVVGVNQPQHF,TGTGTCAGCAGTGTCCCAGTGGTAGGGGTCAATCAGCCCCAGCATTTT
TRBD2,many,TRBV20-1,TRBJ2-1,CSAGTSGANNEQFF,TGCAGTGCCGGGACTAGCGGGGCCAACAATGAGCAGTTCTTC
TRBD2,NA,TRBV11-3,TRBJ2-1,CASSSQSGSSYDEQFF,TGTGCCAGCAGTTCCCAGAGCGGGAGTTCCTACGATGAGCAGTTCTTC
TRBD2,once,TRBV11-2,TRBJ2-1,CTSSRGLAMSNKQFF,TGTACCAGCAGCCGGGGACTAGCTATGAGCAATAAGCAGTTCTTC
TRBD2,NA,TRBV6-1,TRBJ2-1,CASSEHGGLYSYNDQLF,TGTGCCAGCAGTGAACACGGGGGACTATACTCCTACAATGATCAGCTCTTC
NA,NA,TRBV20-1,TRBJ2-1,CSAPTGVDEPFF,TGCAGTGCTCCGACAGGTGTGGATGAGCCGTTCTTC
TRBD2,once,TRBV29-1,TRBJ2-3,CRSASGNLGMQYF,TGCAGATCAGCCAGCGGGAACCTCGGTATGCAGTATTTT
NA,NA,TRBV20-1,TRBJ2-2,CSAREGYTGELSF,TGCAGTGCTAGAGAGGGTTACACCGGGGAGCTGTCTTTT
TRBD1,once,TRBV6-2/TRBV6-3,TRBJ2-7,CASSSYGQGGNGQYF,TGTGCTAGCAGTTCCTACGGACAGGGTGGAAACGGGCAGTACTTC
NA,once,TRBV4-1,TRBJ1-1,CASSQDRRRSNTEAFF,TGCGCCAGCAGCCAAGATAGGCGCAGGTCGAACACTGAAGCTTTCTTT
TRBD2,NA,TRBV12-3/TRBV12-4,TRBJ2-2,CASTGTSESTGELFF,TGTGCCAGCACCGGGACTAGCGAGAGTACCGGGGAGCTGTTTTTT
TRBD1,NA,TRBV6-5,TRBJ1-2,CANSGAGGYGYTF,TGTGCCAATTCCGGGGCAGGGGGATATGGCTACACCTTC
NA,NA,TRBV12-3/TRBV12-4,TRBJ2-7,CASSAGNRGEQYF,TGTGCCAGCAGTGCAGGGAATCGGGGCGAGCAGTATTTC
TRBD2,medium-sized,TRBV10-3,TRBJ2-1,CAASRLAGGSSYNEQFF,TGTGCCGCCTCACGGCTAGCGGGAGGGAGCTCCTACAATGAGCAGTTCTTC